This is a list of T cell receptor beta chains from one sample in a study of regulatory T cells in long-lasting Graves disease. TCRdb passed the multiplex PCR reads through MiXCR, listing each CDR3 protein once. The table has about 660,000 distinct CDR3 sequences, around 30% seen once. Specimen: peripheral blood mononuclear cells (PBMCs), collected when the disease was refractory, from a patient treated with antithyroid drugs. Receptors were obtained from a female donor with Graves disease. Each CDR3 is given with its conserved first and last residue. The D gene is left open where the match is weak. Clone size is shown for a subset of rows, as once, few, many or a class of expanded clone.

13	TRBD1	.	TRBJ2-7	TRBV10-2	CASSDGTAYEQYF	TGCGCCAGCAGTGATGGGACAGCGTACGAGCAGTACTTC
17	TRBD1	.	TRBJ1-5	TRBV6-2/TRBV6-3	CASKTEGAGYSNQPQHF	TGTGCCAGCAAGACGGAGGGGGCAGGGTATAGCAATCAGCCCCAGCATTTT
15	.	many	TRBJ2-7	TRBV11-2	CASSSESGRAGKQYF	TGTGCCAGCAGCTCCGAATCGGGCCGCGCCGGGAAGCAGTACTTC
13	.	many	TRBJ1-1	TRBV10-3	CAILGREGTEAFF	TGTGCCATCCTAGGGAGGGAGGGGACTGAAGCTTTCTTT
15	TRBD1	many	TRBJ2-7	TRBV5-1	CASSLEGQSVRQQYF	TGCGCCAGCAGCTTGGAGGGACAGAGTGTTCGGCAGCAGTACTTC
21	TRBD2	.	TRBJ2-7	TRBV5-1	CASSLEERGLAGVVVSYEQYF	TGCGCCAGCAGCTTGGAAGAACGGGGACTAGCGGGAGTCGTTGTTTCGTACGAGCAGTACTTC
18	.	.	TRBJ1-6	TRBV28	CASQTPRSPSSYNSPLHF	TGTGCCAGCCAGACTCCCCGGTCCCCGAGCTCCTATAATTCACCCCTCCACTTT
14	.	many	TRBJ2-4	TRBV12-3/TRBV12-4	CASSLLGGKNIQYF	TGTGCCAGCAGTTTACTGGGAGGCAAAAACATTCAGTACTTC
14	.	.	TRBJ1-5	TRBV12-5	CASGRTDSNQPQHF	TGTGCTAGTGGAAGGACAGATAGCAATCAGCCCCAGCATTTT
15	.	.	TRBJ2-2	TRBV7-3	CASSLSGSATGELFF	TGTGCCAGCAGCTTATCCGGATCCGCCACCGGGGAGCTGTTTTTT
12	.	few	TRBJ1-3	TRBV28	CASSPGVRTVYF	TGTGCCAGCAGCCCCGGGGTGCGCACGGTATATTTT
13	.	.	TRBJ2-5	TRBV7-9	CASGASGPETQYF	TGTGCCAGCGGAGCTTCGGGGCCGGAGACCCAGTACTTC
15	TRBD2	few	TRBJ2-2	TRBV20-1	CSATTGTSLTGELFF	TGCAGTGCCACGACCGGGACTAGCCTGACCGGGGAGCTGTTTTTT
14	.	few	TRBJ2-7	TRBV7-9	CASSLTTLSYEQYF	TGTGCCAGCAGCTTAACAACTCTCTCCTACGAGCAGTACTTC
17	TRBD2	.	TRBJ2-2	TRBV19	CASSPGIAGVDTGELFF	TGTGCCAGTAGTCCAGGGATAGCGGGAGTCGATACCGGGGAGCTGTTTTTT
14	.	.	TRBJ2-7	TRBV27	CASSLTSPSYEQYF	TGTGCCAGCAGCCTGACTAGTCCCTCCTACGAGCAGTACTTC
15	.	.	TRBJ1-3	TRBV6-1	CASSETVISGNTIYF	TGTGCCAGCAGTGAGACAGTCATCTCTGGAAACACCATATATTTT
14	.	.	TRBJ1-1	TRBV5-4	CASSGTVNGAEAFF	TGTGCCAGCAGCGGGACCGTAAACGGCGCTGAAGCTTTCTTT
15	TRBD1	many	TRBJ1-2	TRBV2	CASRGQGPLVYGYTF	TGTGCCAGCAGGGGACAGGGCCCTCTGGTCTATGGCTACACCTTC
14	TRBD1	few	TRBJ1-4	TRBV28	CASSLVGGDEKLFF	TGTGCCAGCAGTTTAGTAGGGGGCGACGAAAAACTGTTTTTT
11	.	.	TRBJ1-2	TRBV20-1	CSVFGEGGYTF	TGCAGTGTCTTTGGGGAGGGTGGCTACACCTTC
14	TRBD1	.	TRBJ2-5	TRBV6-1	CASSASTGWETQYF	TGTGCCAGCAGTGCCTCGACAGGGTGGGAGACCCAGTACTTC
14	TRBD1	.	TRBJ1-4	TRBV10-3	CAIGEAGGREKLFF	TGTGCCATCGGTGAGGCAGGGGGACGCGAAAAACTGTTTTTT
14	.	.	TRBJ1-2	TRBV24-1	CATSDLVRGAGYTF	TGTGCCACCAGTGATTTGGTCAGGGGAGCTGGCTACACCTTC
12	.	once	TRBJ1-2	TRBV6-1	CARKNRVGGYTF	TGTGCCAGGAAAAACCGAGTGGGTGGCTACACCTTC
14	.	.	TRBJ1-6	TRBV6-2/TRBV6-3	CASTPRQANSPLHF	TGTGCCAGCACACCCCGGCAGGCGAATTCACCCCTCCACTTT
12	.	.	TRBJ2-1	TRBV20-1	CSARVGYNEQFF	TGCAGTGCTAGAGTTGGTTACAATGAGCAGTTCTTC
14	.	.	TRBJ2-4	TRBV29-1	CSAGSGGGSDIQYF	TGCAGCGCCGGTAGTGGGGGAGGTTCGGACATTCAGTACTTC
17	TRBD1	.	TRBJ1-1	TRBV7-3	CASSLRPPGQGNTEAFF	TGTGCCAGCAGCTTAAGACCGCCGGGACAGGGGAACACTGAAGCTTTCTTT
14	.	.	TRBJ2-3	TRBV2	CASRERASTDTQYF	TGTGCCAGCCGGGAGAGAGCTAGCACAGATACGCAGTATTTT
14	TRBD2	.	TRBJ2-7	TRBV7-9	CASSFSGREYEQYF	TGTGCCAGCAGCTTCAGCGGGAGAGAATACGAGCAGTACTTC
14	.	.	TRBJ2-7	TRBV11-2	CASSFTRDSGEQYF	TGTGCCAGCAGTTTCACTAGAGACTCCGGCGAGCAGTACTTC
12	.	.	TRBJ2-5	TRBV28	CASSWGEETQYF	TGTGCCAGCAGTTGGGGGGAGGAGACCCAGTACTTC
14	TRBD1	many	TRBJ2-7	TRBV28	CASRATGALLEQYF	TGTGCCAGCAGGGCGACAGGGGCTCTCCTCGAGCAGTACTTC
15	.	.	TRBJ2-7	TRBV28	CASSLNPPGGYEQYF	TGTGCCAGCAGTTTAAACCCGCCTGGAGGCTACGAGCAGTACTTC
11	.	once	TRBJ1-2	TRBV5-6	CASSRTAGNTF	TGTGCCAGCAGCCGGACCGCCGGCAACACCTTC
15	TRBD2	many	TRBJ2-1	TRBV2	CASSLRGTSGTEQFF	TGTGCCAGCAGTCTGCGGGGGACTAGCGGGACTGAGCAGTTCTTC
17	.	.	TRBJ1-4	TRBV6-2/TRBV6-3	CASSYSVPSATNEKLFF	TGTGCCAGCAGTTACTCCGTCCCGAGTGCAACTAATGAAAAACTGTTTTTT
12	.	few	TRBJ2-5	TRBV7-2	CASSHPSGTQYF	TGTGCCAGCAGCCACCCCTCGGGAACCCAGTACTTC
13	TRBD1	.	TRBJ1-2	TRBV28	CASRGQAVYGYTF	TGTGCCAGCAGGGGACAGGCGGTCTATGGCTACACCTTC
12	TRBD2	few	TRBJ2-1	TRBV12-3/TRBV12-4	CASSWSGAGFFF	TGTGCCAGCAGTTGGAGCGGAGCGGGGTTTTTCTTC
17	TRBD1	few	TRBJ1-5	TRBV28	CASSAWDRDRGRQPQHF	TGTGCCAGCAGTGCGTGGGACAGGGATCGAGGGAGACAGCCCCAGCATTTT
15	TRBD2	many	TRBJ2-7	TRBV5-1	CASSLRGGGSYEQYF	TGTGCCAGCAGCTTAAGGGGCGGGGGGTCCTACGAGCAGTACTTC
16	TRBD2	.	TRBJ2-2	TRBV20-1	CSARDSGSTNTGELFF	TGCAGTGCTAGAGATAGCGGGAGTACGAACACCGGGGAGCTGTTTTTT
17	TRBD2	.	TRBJ2-1	TRBV28	CASSLPHLGDGGNEQFF	TGTGCCAGCAGTTTACCCCACCTCGGCGACGGGGGGAATGAGCAGTTCTTC
15	TRBD1	.	TRBJ1-5	TRBV5-1	CASRPGTGDIQPQHF	TGCGCCAGCAGACCCGGGACAGGGGACATTCAGCCCCAGCATTTT
16	TRBD2	many	TRBJ2-4	TRBV28	CASSSSGRIAKNIQYF	TGTGCCAGCAGTTCTAGCGGGAGGATTGCCAAAAACATTCAGTACTTC